This T cell receptor beta chain was found in a study of blood T cell repertoires in COVID-19. Some clones are missing from TCRdb's copy, which holds only in-frame ones; the method was immunoSEQ multiplex PCR. The sample shows 150,000 to 200,000 clones, around four fifths of them seen only once. From germline, CDR1 is KGHSH and CDR2 LQKENI. V lost 2 bases and J 8 bases, leaving 12 bases between the germline ends. The CDR3 runs 13 residues. This sequence was found in a woman in her 50s who had recovered from COVID-19. The material sequenced was PBMCs or T cells enriched from blood (not recorded which). The rearrangement joins TRBV18 to TRBJ1-2; no clear D. This CDR3 reads CASSPYEREGYTF. The CDR3 nucleotides are TGTGCCAGCTCACCATACGAGAGAGAGGGCTACACCTTC.